This T cell receptor (beta chain) was recorded in a study of blood T cell repertoires in COVID-19. Germline lookup yields CDR1 LNHDA and CDR2 SQIVND (reference sequence). Unmatched junction bases numbered 7, after V lost 5 bases and J lost 9 bases. The CDR3 is 14 residues long. The table came from immunoSEQ multiplex PCR; TCRdb's copy has only in-frame clones and leaves some out. This sample carries around 150,000 clones, approximately 79% of them seen once, and the ten largest clones take about 19%. A single count supports this clone. This clonotype was obtained from a woman over 75 with acute or convalescent COVID-19. Source material: peripheral blood. The chain couples TRBV19 to TRBJ1-6, with 7 nucleotides matching TRBD1. This chain's CDR3 is CASSSGTETSPLHF. The CDR3 DNA sequence: TGTGCCAGTAGTTCCGGGACAGAGACTTCACCCCTCCACTTT. Full variable domain (rest looked up from reference TRBV19 and TRBJ1-6): DGGITQSPKYLFRKEGQNVTLSCEQNLNHDAMYWYRQDPGQGLRLIYYSQIVNDFQKGDIAEGYSVSREKKESFPLTVTSAQKNPTAFYLCASSSGTETSPLHFGNGTRLTVT.